The TCR beta chain under discussion was sequenced for a study of OX40 agonist ivuxolimab in advanced cancers. Study information: Every patient in dose escalation had hepatocellular carcinoma, melanoma, renal cell or head and neck cancer. The mean age was about 61 years, ranging from 23 to 79, with about four fifths of participants male.

Sequenced by immunoSEQ multiplex PCR; TCRdb stores in-frame clones only, minus some. The sample has tens of thousands of clones, 65% to 75% seen once; the top ten hold approximately 19%. Per germline, CDR1 GTSNPN and CDR2 SVGIG (reference sequence). The CDR3 is 11 residues long. V shed 4 bases and J shed 5 bases, with 8 bases lying between them. J is TRBJ1-2 and V is TRBV30; D not certain. This sample comprised CD4+ or CD8+ T cells sorted from blood, obtained in a trial of the OX40 agonist ivuxolimab. This clonotype originated in an adult with an advanced solid tumor such as melanoma, head and neck, liver or kidney cancer. CDR3 nucleotide sequence: TGTGCCTGGACTTACGGGTATGGCTACACCTTC. It yields the protein CAWTYGYGYTF.